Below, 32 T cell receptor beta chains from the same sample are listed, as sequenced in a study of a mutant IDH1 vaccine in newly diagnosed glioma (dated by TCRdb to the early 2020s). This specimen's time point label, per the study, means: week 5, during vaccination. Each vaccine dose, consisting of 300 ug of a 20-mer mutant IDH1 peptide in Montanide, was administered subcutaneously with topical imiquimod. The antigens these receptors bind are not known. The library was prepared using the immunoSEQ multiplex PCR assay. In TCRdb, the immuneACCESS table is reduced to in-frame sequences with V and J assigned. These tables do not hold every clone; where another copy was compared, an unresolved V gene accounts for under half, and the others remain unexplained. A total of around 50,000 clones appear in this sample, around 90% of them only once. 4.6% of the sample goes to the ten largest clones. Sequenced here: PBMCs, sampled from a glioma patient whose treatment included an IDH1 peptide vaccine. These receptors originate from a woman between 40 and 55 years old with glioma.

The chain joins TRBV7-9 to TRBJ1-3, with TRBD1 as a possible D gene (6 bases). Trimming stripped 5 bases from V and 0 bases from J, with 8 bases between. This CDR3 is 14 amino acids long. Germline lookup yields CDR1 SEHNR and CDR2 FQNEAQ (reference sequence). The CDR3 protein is CASSPDSSGNTIYF. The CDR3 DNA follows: TGTGCCAGCAGCCCGGACAGCTCTGGAAACACCATATATTTT.

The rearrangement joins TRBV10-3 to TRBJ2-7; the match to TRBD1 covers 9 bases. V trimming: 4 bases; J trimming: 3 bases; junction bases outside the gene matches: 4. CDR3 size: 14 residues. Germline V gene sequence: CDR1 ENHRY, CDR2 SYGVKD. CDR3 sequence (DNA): TGTGCCATCAGTGGCCGGGACAGGGTCTACGAGCAGTACTTC. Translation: CAISGRDRVYEQYF.

The CDR3 region is CASSLARANTQYF. The CDR3 DNA reads as TGTGCCAGCAGCTTAGCGCGGGCAAATACGCAGTATTTT. The gene calls are TRBV7-2 and TRBJ2-3, with D maybe TRBD2 (5 bases). Looked up from germline, CDR1 is SGHTA and CDR2 is FQGNSA. CDR3 length: 13 amino acids. V lost 0 bases and J 7 bases, leaving 8 bases between the germline ends.

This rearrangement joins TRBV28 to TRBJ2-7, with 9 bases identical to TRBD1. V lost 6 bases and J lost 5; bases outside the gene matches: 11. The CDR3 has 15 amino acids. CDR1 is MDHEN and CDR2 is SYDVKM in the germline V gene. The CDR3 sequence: CASSSTGQGLHEQYF. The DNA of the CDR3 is TGTGCCAGCAGCTCGACGGGACAGGGCTTGCACGAGCAGTACTTC. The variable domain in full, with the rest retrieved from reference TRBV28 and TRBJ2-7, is DVKVTQSSRYLVKRTGEKVFLECVQDMDHENMFWYRQDPGLGLRLIYFSYDVKMKEKGDIPEGYSVSREKKERFSLILESASTNQTSMYLCASSSTGQGLHEQYFGPGTRLTVT.

CDR3 region: CASRSRAGSTDTQYF. The CDR3, as DNA: TGTGCCAGTAGGAGTCGGGCCGGTAGCACAGATACGCAGTATTTT. V is TRBV27 and J is TRBJ2-3; D is uncertain. The CDR3 is made up of 15 amino acids. The V end lost 9 bases, the J end lost 0 bases, and 16 bases lay between the germline ends. Germline V lookup: CDR1 MNHEY, CDR2 SMNVEV (reference sequence).

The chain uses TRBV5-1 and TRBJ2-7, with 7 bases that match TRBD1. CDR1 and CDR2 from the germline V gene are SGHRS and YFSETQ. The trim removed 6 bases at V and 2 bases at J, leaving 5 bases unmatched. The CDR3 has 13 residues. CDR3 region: CASKQGSTYEQYF. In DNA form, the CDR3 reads TGCGCCAGCAAACAGGGGAGTACCTACGAGCAGTACTTC.

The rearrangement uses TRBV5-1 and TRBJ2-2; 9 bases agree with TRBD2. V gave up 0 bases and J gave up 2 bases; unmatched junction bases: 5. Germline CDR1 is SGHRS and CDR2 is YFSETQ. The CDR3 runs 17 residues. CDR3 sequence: CASSLAVSGSNTGELFF. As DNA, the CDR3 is TGCGCCAGCAGCTTGGCCGTTAGCGGGAGTAACACCGGGGAGCTGTTTTTT.

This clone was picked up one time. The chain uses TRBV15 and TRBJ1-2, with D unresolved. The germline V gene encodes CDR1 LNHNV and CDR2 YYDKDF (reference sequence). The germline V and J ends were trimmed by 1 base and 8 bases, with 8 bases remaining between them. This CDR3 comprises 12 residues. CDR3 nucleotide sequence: TGTGCCACCAGCAGAGGGGGAGGAGGCTACACCTTC. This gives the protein CATSRGGGGYTF.

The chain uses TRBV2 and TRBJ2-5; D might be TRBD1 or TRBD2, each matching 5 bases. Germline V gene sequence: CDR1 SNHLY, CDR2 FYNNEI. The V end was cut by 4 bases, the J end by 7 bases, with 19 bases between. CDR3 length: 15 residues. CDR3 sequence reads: CASSGQAEGSGTQYF. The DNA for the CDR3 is TGTGCCAGCAGTGGGCAGGCTGAGGGGTCAGGGACCCAGTACTTC.

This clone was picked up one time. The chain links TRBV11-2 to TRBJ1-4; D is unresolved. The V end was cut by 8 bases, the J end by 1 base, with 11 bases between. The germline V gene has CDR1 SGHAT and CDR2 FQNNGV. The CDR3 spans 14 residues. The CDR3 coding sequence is TGTGCCAGCTCGTCAACGCGAACTAATGAAAAACTGTTTTTT. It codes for CASSSTRTNEKLFF.

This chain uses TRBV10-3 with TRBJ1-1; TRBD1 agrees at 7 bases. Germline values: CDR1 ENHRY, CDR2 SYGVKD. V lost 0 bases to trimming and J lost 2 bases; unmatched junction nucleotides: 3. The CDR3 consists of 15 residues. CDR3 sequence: CAISESRGSNTEAFF. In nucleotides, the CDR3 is TGTGCCATCAGTGAGTCCAGGGGGTCAAACACTGAAGCTTTCTTT.

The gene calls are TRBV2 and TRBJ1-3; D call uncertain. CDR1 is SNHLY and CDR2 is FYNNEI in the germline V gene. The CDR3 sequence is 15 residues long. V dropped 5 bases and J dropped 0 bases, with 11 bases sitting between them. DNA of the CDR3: TGTGCCAGCAGTACCGGGGATCGCTCTGGAAACACCATATATTTT. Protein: CASSTGDRSGNTIYF. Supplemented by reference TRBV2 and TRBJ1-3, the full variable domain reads EPEVTQTPSHQVTQMGQEVILRCVPISNHLYFYWYRQILGQKVEFLVSFYNNEISEKSEIFDDQFSVERPDGSNFTLKIRSTKLEDSAMYFCASSTGDRSGNTIYFGEGSWLTVV.

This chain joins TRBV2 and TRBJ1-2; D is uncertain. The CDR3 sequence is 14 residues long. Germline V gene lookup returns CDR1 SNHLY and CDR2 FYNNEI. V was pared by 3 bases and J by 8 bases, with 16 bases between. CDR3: CASSDRQALGGYTF. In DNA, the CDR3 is TGTGCCAGCAGTGATAGGCAGGCCCTGGGGGGCTACACCTTC.

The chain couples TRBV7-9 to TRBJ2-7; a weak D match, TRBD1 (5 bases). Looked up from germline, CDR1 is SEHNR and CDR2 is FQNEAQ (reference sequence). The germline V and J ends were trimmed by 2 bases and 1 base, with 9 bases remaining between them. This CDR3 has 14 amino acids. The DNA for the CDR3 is TGTGCCAGCAGCTTAACAGGCCCATCCTACGAGCAGTACTTC. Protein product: CASSLTGPSYEQYF. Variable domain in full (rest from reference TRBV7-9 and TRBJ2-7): DTGVSQNPRHKITKRGQNVTFRCDPISEHNRLYWYRQTLGQGPEFLTYFQNEAQLEKSRLLSDRFSAERPKGSFSTLEIQRTEQGDSAMYLCASSLTGPSYEQYFGPGTRLTVT.

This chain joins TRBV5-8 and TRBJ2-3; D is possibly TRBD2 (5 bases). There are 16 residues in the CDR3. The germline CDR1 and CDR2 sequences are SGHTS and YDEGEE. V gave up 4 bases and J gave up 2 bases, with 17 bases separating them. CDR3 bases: TGTGCCAGCAGCGCCTTGACTATTACCTACACAGATACGCAGTATTTT. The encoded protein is CASSALTITYTDTQYF.

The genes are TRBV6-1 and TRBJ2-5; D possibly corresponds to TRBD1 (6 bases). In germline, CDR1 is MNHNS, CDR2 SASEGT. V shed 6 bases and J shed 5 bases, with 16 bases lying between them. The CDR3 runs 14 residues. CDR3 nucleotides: TGTGCCAGCAGGACAGGACTGGGGGTGGAGACCCAGTACTTC. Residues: CASRTGLGVETQYF.

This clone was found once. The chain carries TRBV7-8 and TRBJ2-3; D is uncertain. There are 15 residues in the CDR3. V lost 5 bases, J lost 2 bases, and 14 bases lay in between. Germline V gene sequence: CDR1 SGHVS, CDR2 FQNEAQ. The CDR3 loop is CASSATRPDTDTQYF. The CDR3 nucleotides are TGTGCCAGCAGCGCGACTCGTCCCGACACAGATACGCAGTATTTT.

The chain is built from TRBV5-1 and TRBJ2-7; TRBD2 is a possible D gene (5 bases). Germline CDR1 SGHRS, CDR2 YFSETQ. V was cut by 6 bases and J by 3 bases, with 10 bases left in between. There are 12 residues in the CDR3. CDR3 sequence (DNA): TGCGCCAGCAACCTCGGGGACTACGAGCAGTACTTC. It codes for CASNLGDYEQYF.

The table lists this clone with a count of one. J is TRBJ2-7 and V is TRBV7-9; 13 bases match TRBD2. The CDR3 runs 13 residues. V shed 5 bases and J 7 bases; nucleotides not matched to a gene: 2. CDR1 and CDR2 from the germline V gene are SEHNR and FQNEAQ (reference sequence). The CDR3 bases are TGTGCCAGCAGCCGGGGACTAGCGGGGGAGCAGTACTTC. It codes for CASSRGLAGEQYF.

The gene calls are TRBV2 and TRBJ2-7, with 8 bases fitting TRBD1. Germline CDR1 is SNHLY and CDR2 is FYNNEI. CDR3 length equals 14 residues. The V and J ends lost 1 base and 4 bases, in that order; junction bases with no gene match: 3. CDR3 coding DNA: TGTGCCAGCAGTGAAGGGACAGGGTGGTACGAGCAGTACTTC. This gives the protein CASSEGTGWYEQYF.

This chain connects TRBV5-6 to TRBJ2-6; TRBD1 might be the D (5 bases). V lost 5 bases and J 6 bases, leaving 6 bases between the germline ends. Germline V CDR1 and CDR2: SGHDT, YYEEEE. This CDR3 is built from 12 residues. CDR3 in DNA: TGTGCCAGCAGGGACATGGCCAACGTCCTGACTTTC. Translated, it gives CASRDMANVLTF.

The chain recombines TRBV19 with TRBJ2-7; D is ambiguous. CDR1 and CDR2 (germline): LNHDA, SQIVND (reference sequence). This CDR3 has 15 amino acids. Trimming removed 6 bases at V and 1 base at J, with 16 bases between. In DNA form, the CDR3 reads TGTGCCAGTAGGCCCCGAGGTGGTACTTCCTACGAGCAGTACTTC. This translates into CASRPRGGTSYEQYF.

In nucleotides, the CDR3 is TGTGCCAGCAGCAAAGGGGGGGACGGTACAGGGTCGGTTCCCAAAAACATTCAGTACTTC. This sequence encodes CASSKGGDGTGSVPKNIQYF. The chain recombines TRBV21-1 with TRBJ2-4. TRBV21-1 is a known pseudogene. The CDR3 loop spans 20 amino acids.

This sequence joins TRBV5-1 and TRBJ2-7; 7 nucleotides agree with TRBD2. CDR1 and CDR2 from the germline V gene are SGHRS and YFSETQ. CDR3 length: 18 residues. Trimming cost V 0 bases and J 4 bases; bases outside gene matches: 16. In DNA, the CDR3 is TGCGCCAGCAGCTTGGCTCTTATTTCATGGGGGAGGGAGTACGAGCAGTACTTC. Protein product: CASSLALISWGREYEQYF.

The CDR3 DNA reads as TGTGCCAGCAGCCGCGTTTCAGGGGGACAGGGCAATTCACCCCTCCACTTT. As protein: CASSRVSGGQGNSPLHF. The chain employs TRBV14 and TRBJ1-6; 9 nucleotides line up with TRBD1. This CDR3 comprises 17 residues. V lost 4 bases, J lost 7 bases, and 11 bases stayed unmatched. Per germline, CDR1 SGHDN and CDR2 FVKESK.

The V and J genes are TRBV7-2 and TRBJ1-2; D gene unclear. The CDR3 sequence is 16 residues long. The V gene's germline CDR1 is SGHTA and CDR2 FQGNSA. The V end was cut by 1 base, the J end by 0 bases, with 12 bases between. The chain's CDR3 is CASSLGPRGTNYGYTF. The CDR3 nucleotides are TGTGCCAGCAGCTTAGGTCCCCGGGGAACTAACTATGGCTACACCTTC.

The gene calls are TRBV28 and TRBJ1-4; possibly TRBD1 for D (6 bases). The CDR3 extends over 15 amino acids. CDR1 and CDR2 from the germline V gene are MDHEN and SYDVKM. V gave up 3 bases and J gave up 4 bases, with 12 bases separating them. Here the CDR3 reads CASSFGQLVNEKLFF. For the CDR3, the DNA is TGTGCCAGCAGTTTCGGACAGCTCGTTAATGAAAAACTGTTTTTT.

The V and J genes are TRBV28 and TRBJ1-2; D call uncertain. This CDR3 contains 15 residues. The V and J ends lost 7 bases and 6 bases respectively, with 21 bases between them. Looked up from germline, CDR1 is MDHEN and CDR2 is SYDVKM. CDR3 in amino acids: CASTQGGRRRDGYTF. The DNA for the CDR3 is TGTGCCAGCACTCAAGGTGGGCGGCGTCGAGATGGCTACACCTTC.

CDR3 amino acids: CASSTGYEQYF. The CDR3 region has the DNA TGTGCCAGTAGTACGGGGTACGAGCAGTACTTC. The rearrangement links TRBV19 to TRBJ2-7, with D perhaps matching TRBD2 (5 bases). This CDR3 has 11 amino acids. V was shortened by 4 bases and J by 4 bases, with 5 bases between the two germline ends. Germline values: CDR1 LNHDA, CDR2 SQIVND (reference sequence).

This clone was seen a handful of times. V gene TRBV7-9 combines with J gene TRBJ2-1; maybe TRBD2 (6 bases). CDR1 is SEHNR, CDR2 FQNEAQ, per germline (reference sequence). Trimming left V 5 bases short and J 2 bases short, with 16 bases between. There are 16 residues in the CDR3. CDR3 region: CASSQVAGTTYNEQFF. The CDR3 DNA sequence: TGTGCCAGCAGCCAGGTGGCGGGGACCACCTACAATGAGCAGTTCTTC.

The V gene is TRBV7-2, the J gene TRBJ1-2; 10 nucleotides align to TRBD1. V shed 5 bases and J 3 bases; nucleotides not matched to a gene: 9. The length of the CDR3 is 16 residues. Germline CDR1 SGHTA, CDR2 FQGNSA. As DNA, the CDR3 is TGTGCCAGCAGCCTCAGACAGGGGGCGGTGGACTATGGCTACACCTTC. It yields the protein CASSLRQGAVDYGYTF.

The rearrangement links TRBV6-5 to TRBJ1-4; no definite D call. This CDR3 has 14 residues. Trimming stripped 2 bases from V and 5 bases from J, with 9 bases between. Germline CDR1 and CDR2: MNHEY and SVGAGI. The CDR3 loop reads CASSYLSDNEKLFF. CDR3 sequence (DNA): TGTGCCAGCAGTTACCTCAGCGACAATGAAAAACTGTTTTTT.